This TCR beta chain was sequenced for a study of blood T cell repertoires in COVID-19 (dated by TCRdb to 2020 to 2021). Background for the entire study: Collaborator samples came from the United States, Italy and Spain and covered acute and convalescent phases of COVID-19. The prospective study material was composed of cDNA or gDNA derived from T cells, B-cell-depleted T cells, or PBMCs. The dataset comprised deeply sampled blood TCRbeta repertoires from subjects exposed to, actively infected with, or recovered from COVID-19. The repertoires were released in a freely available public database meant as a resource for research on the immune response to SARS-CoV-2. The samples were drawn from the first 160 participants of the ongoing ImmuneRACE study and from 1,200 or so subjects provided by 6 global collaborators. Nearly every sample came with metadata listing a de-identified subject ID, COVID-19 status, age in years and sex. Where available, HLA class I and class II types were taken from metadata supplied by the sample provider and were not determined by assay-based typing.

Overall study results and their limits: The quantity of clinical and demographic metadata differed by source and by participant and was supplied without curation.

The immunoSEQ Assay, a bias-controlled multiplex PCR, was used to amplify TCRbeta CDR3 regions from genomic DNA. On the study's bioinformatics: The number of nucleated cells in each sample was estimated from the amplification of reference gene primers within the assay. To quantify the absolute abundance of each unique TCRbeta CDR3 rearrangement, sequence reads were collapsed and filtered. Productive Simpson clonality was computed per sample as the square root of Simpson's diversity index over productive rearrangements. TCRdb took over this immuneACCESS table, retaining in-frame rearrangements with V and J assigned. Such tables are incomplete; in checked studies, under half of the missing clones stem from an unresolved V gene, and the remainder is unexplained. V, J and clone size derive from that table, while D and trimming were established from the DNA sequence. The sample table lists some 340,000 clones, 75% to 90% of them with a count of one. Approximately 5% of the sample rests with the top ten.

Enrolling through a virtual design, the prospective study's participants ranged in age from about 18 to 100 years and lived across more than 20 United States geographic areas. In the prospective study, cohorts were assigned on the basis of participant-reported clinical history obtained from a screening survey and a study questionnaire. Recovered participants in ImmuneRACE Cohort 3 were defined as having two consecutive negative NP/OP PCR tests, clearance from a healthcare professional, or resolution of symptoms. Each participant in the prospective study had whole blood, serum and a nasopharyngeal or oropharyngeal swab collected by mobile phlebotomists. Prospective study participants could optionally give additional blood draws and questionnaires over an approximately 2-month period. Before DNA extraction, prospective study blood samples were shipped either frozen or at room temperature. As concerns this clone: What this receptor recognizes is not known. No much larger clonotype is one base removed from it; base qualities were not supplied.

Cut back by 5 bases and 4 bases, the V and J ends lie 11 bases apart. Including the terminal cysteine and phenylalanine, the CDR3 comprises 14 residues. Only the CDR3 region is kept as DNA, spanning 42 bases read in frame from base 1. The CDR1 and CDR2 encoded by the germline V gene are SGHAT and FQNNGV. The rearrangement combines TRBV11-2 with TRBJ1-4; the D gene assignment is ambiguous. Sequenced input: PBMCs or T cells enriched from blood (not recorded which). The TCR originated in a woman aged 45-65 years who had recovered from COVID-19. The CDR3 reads CASSAVSGNEKLFF. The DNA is TGTGCCAGCAGCGCCGTGTCGGGTAATGAAAAACTGTTTTTT. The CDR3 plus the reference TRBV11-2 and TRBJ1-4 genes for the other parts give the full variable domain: EAGVAQSPRYKIIEKRQSVAFWCNPISGHATLYWYQQILGQGPKLLIQFQNNGVVDDSQLPKDRFSAERLKGVDSTLKIQPAKLEDSAVYLCASSAVSGNEKLFFGSGTQLSVL.